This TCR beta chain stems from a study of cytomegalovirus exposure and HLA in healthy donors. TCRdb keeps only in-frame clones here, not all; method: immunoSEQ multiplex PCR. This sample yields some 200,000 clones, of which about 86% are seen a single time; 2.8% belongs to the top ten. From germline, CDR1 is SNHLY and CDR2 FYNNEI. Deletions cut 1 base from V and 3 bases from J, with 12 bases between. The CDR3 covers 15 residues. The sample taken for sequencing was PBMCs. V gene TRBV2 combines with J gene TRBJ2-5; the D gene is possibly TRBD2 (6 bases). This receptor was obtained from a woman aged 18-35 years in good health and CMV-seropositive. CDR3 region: CASSEGQGLKETQYF. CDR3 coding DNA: TGTGCCAGCAGTGAAGGCCAGGGACTGAAAGAGACCCAGTACTTC.